This TCR beta chain was captured in a study of Ad26.COV2.S vaccination and SARS-CoV-2 variants. Treatment: roughly 18 received Ad26.COV2.S at low or high dose, single or two shots; 5 received placebo; per-sample allocation not given. Sampling took place 63 days after the first vaccine or placebo injection. Profiling relied on immunoSEQ multiplex PCR, and the TCRdb table lists in-frame clones only, not all of them. In the table there are approximately 420,000 clones, more than 75% of which are singletons. Trimming pared 5 bases from V and 5 bases from J, leaving 13 bases between. The CDR3 has 14 residues. Per germline, CDR1 SEHNR and CDR2 FQNEAQ (reference sequence).

The receptor was isolated from a person aged 18-65 years who received the Ad26.COV2.S COVID-19 vaccine or a placebo. This specimen was peripheral blood, taken in a trial of Ad26.COV2.S vaccine versus placebo. The J gene is TRBJ1-5, the V gene TRBV7-9, with D maybe TRBD1 (6 bases). In DNA, the CDR3 is TGTGCCAGCAGCCCAGAGGCAGGGGATCAGCCCCAGCATTTT. Its translation: CASSPEAGDQPQHF.